Listed here are 20 T cell receptor beta chains from one sample, sequenced in a study of CD8+ T cells in alopecia areata. Indicated treatment: oral pan-JAK inhibitor, 5-10 mg twice daily. Once RNA had been extracted, it was reverse transcribed into cDNA to act as the sequencing template. Profiling relied on immunoSEQ multiplex PCR, and the TCRdb table lists in-frame clones only, not all of them. Seen here are 130,000 to 150,000 clones, around 82% observed once, and the top ten hold about 25%. The sample in question was CD8+ T cells sorted from blood, obtained at week 4, from a patient treated with tofacitinib. Source of these receptors: a human donor with alopecia areata.

The chain links TRBV18 to TRBJ2-1; 7 bases line up with TRBD1. Germline V lookup: CDR1 KGHSH, CDR2 LQKENI. This CDR3 is built from 15 residues. V lost 1 base and J lost 5; bases outside the gene matches: 5. CDR3 DNA sequence: TGTGCCAGCTCACCACGGGGACAGACTAACAATGAGCAGTTCTTC. Translating it yields CASSPRGQTNNEQFF.

V is TRBV7-9 and J is TRBJ2-1; 11 positions match TRBD2. Germline V gene data show CDR1 as SEHNR and CDR2 as FQNEAQ (reference sequence). The length of the CDR3 is 14 residues. Trimming removed 4 bases from V and 9 bases from J; junction bases left unmatched: 5. Here the CDR3 reads CASSSLAGVAEQFF. The CDR3 DNA follows: TGTGCCAGCAGCTCACTAGCGGGGGTAGCTGAGCAGTTCTTC.

V and J are TRBV30 and TRBJ2-2, with D perhaps matching TRBD1 (5 bases). Germline lookup yields CDR1 GTSNPN and CDR2 SVGIG (reference sequence). The V and J ends lost 2 bases and 5 bases respectively, with 12 bases between them. The CDR3 is 14 amino acids. This CDR3 reads CAWSRAGLTGELFF. DNA of the CDR3: TGTGCCTGGAGTAGGGCAGGGTTGACCGGGGAGCTGTTTTTT.

This clone was detected only a few times. The rearrangement uses TRBV11-2 and TRBJ1-6; D is unclear. From germline, CDR1 is SGHAT and CDR2 FQNNGV. Trimming removed 7 bases at V and 0 bases at J, with 1 base between. The CDR3 runs to 12 residues. The CDR3 nucleotides read TGTGCCAGCAACTCCTATAATTCACCCCTCCACTTT. It codes for CASNSYNSPLHF.

V gene TRBV18 combines with J gene TRBJ2-7; D might be TRBD2 (5 bases). The germline CDR1 and CDR2 sequences are KGHSH and LQKENI. The CDR3 runs to 15 residues. Deletions cut 3 bases from V and 1 base from J, with 13 bases between. CDR3 in amino acids: CASSPLGAYSYEQYF. The CDR3 DNA is TGTGCCAGCTCACCGTTGGGAGCCTATTCCTACGAGCAGTACTTC.

This clone showed up just a few times. The rearrangement links TRBV4-3 to TRBJ1-2; TRBD1 is a possible D gene (6 bases). Germline loops: CDR1 LGHNA, CDR2 YSLEER. Trimming stripped 0 bases from V and 5 bases from J, with 19 bases between. The CDR3 runs to 17 residues. The CDR3 is CASSQDLSSGVGYGYTF. The CDR3 bases are TGCGCCAGCAGCCAAGATCTCTCATCAGGGGTCGGTTATGGCTACACCTTC.

V gene TRBV29-1 combines with J gene TRBJ2-5, with 8 positions matching TRBD1. The CDR3 is made up of 13 amino acids. The germline gives CDR1 SQVTM, CDR2 ANQGSEA. V lost 5 bases to trimming and J lost 5 bases; unmatched junction nucleotides: 7. Written as DNA, the CDR3 is TGCAGCGTTCCCACAGGGGGTACGGAGACCCAGTACTTC. It yields the protein CSVPTGGTETQYF. The full variable domain, its missing parts supplied by reference TRBV29-1 and TRBJ2-5, is SAVISQKPSRDICQRGTSLTIQCQVDSQVTMMFWYRQQPGQSLTLIATANQGSEATYESGFVIDKFPISRPNLTFSTLTVSNMSPEDSSIYLCSVPTGGTETQYFGPGTRLLVL.

This chain links TRBV13 with TRBJ1-6, with D uncertain. There are 14 residues in the CDR3. Germline CDR1 and CDR2: PRHDT and FYEKMQ (reference sequence). V lost 1 base and J 6 bases, leaving 7 bases between the germline ends. CDR3 coding DNA: TGTGCCAGCAGCTTAGAACGGTCTAATTCACCCCTCCACTTT. This translates into CASSLERSNSPLHF.

The chain links TRBV30 to TRBJ2-2; no clear D. The CDR3 sequence is 15 residues long. V dropped 0 bases and J dropped 3 bases, with 11 bases sitting between them. Germline assignment: CDR1 GTSNPN and CDR2 SVGIG (reference sequence). The DNA for the CDR3 is TGTGCCTGGAGTGTGGGCAGGACCCACACCGGGGAGCTGTTTTTT. Amino acids: CAWSVGRTHTGELFF. The full variable domain, its missing parts supplied by reference TRBV30 and TRBJ2-2, is SQTIHQWPATLVQPVGSPLSLECTVEGTSNPNLYWYRQAAGRGLQLLFYSVGIGQISSEVPQNLSASRPQDRQFILSSKKLLLSDSGFYLCAWSVGRTHTGELFFGEGSRLTVL.

Only a few counts were recorded for this clone. The chain carries TRBV7-9 and TRBJ2-7, with a tentative D call TRBD1 (6 bases). Trimming took off 4 bases at V and 5 bases at J, with 24 bases between the two ends. This CDR3 comprises 17 residues. Germline lookup yields CDR1 SEHNR and CDR2 FQNEAQ (reference sequence). CDR3 bases: TGTGCCAGCAGCTCGGCAGGGGCCAAACAGGGTTATGACGAGCAGTACTTC. It codes for CASSSAGAKQGYDEQYF.

This clone has a handful of counts. The V and J genes are TRBV19 and TRBJ2-3; 11 bases agree with TRBD1. The trim removed 8 bases at V and 6 bases at J, leaving 4 bases unmatched. The CDR3 runs to 13 residues. Germline loops: CDR1 LNHDA, CDR2 SQIVND (reference sequence). As DNA, the CDR3 is TGTGCCAGTTCCCGGGACAGGGGGGATACGCAGTATTTT. It specifies CASSRDRGDTQYF.

The sample holds a few counts of this clone. The CDR3 bases are TGTGCCTGGAGTGTATCAGAGAACACTGAAGCTTTCTTT. It yields the protein CAWSVSENTEAFF. The chain links TRBV30 to TRBJ1-1; D is unresolved. There are 13 residues in the CDR3. The germline V gene has CDR1 GTSNPN and CDR2 SVGIG (reference sequence). Between the trimmed V and J ends, which lost 0 bases and 1 base, there was a span of 6 bases.

J is TRBJ1-2 and V is TRBV6-5, with 7 bases lining up with TRBD1. Germline V lookup: CDR1 MNHEY, CDR2 SVGAGI. J lost 0 bases, V lost 0 bases, and 4 bases had no gene match. The CDR3 length is 16 residues. The CDR3 DNA reads as TGTGCCAGCAGTTACTCCAGGGACAGCGCTAACTATGGCTACACCTTC. It encodes CASSYSRDSANYGYTF.

About this clone: The same CDR3 is also encoded by other DNA sequences in this sample. The rearrangement uses TRBV7-9 and TRBJ2-1; 10 bases align to TRBD1. V lost 4 bases and J lost 7; bases outside the gene matches: 7. CDR1 and CDR2 from the germline V gene are SEHNR and FQNEAQ (reference sequence). The CDR3 length is 15 residues. The CDR3 is CASSSRQGAGNEQFF. CDR3 sequence (DNA): TGTGCCAGCAGCTCGCGACAGGGGGCAGGGAATGAGCAGTTCTTC.

This clone came up once. The chain recombines TRBV6-1 with TRBJ1-1; D may be TRBD1 (5 bases). Germline lookup yields CDR1 MNHNS and CDR2 SASEGT. The V end lost 0 bases, the J end lost 0 bases, and 8 bases lay between the germline ends. The CDR3 covers 15 residues. CDR3 nucleotide sequence: TGTGCCAGCAGTGAAGCGCTGGGGGTGAACACTGAAGCTTTCTTT. This encodes CASSEALGVNTEAFF.

V is TRBV4-1 and J is TRBJ2-7, with D uncertain. This CDR3 is 14 amino acids long. Germline CDR1 reads MGHRA; CDR2 reads YSYEKL. Trimming left V 0 bases short and J 2 bases short, with 8 bases between. CDR3 region: CASSQDGKPYEQYF. As DNA, the CDR3 is TGCGCCAGCAGCCAAGATGGCAAACCCTACGAGCAGTACTTC.

This clone showed up just a few times. Other DNA sequences in this sample translate to the same CDR3. CDR3 region: CASSQGTGTYEQYF. The CDR3, as DNA: TGCGCCAGCAGCCAAGGGACAGGGACCTACGAGCAGTACTTC. The chain has TRBV4-1 and TRBJ2-7; 8 bases fit TRBD1. V trimming: 1 base; J trimming: 2 bases; junction bases outside the gene matches: 1. The CDR3 spans 14 residues. CDR1 is MGHRA, CDR2 YSYEKL, per germline.

V is TRBV29-1 and J is TRBJ1-3, with 10 bases lining up with TRBD1. CDR3 size: 16 residues. Germline trimming cut 6 bases from V and 4 bases from J; bases unmatched to any gene: 12. CDR1 and CDR2 from the germline V gene are SQVTM and ANQGSEA. The CDR3 loop reads CSVAPGTGDGGNTIYF. Here the CDR3 DNA reads TGCAGCGTCGCACCCGGGACAGGGGATGGCGGAAACACCATATATTTT.

The rearrangement links TRBV13 to TRBJ1-6, with 10 bases that match TRBD1. Per germline, CDR1 PRHDT and CDR2 FYEKMQ (reference sequence). The CDR3 is 14 residues long. Trimming cost V 6 bases and J 8 bases; bases outside gene matches: 4. The DNA for the CDR3 is TGTGCCAGCAGGGATGGGACAGGGGATTCACCCCTCCACTTT. Its protein is CASRDGTGDSPLHF.

This rearrangement joins TRBV5-1 to TRBJ2-7; 8 nucleotides match TRBD1. V was clipped by 2 bases and J by 0 bases; unmatched bases: 4. The CDR3 length is 15 residues. CDR1 SGHRS and CDR2 YFSETQ come from the germline V gene. The CDR3 reads CASSFEGQASYEQYF. DNA for the CDR3: TGCGCCAGCAGCTTTGAGGGACAGGCCTCCTACGAGCAGTACTTC.